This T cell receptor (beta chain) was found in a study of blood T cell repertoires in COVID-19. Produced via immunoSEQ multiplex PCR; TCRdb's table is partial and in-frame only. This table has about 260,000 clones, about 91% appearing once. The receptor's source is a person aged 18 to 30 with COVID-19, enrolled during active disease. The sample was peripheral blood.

DNA of the CDR3: TGCGCCACCGAGGGGGGAGCGGGAGTTTACTTC. Residues: CATEGGAGVYF. The genes are TRBV10-2 and TRBJ2-4; 8 positions agree with TRBD2. Per the germline V gene, CDR1 is WSHSY and CDR2 is SAAADI. J lost 16 bases, V lost 10 bases, and 12 bases had no gene match. CDR3 size: 11 residues.